This T cell receptor (beta chain) was retrieved from a study of human T cells and chemical hapten exposure. Each CDR3 protein gets one entry after TCRdb re-called the RACE reads with MiXCR. The table records about 46,000 distinct CDR3 sequences, 4.3% of them present only once. This clonotype was detected a few times. From germline, CDR1 is SQVTM and CDR2 ANQGSEA. This CDR3 contains 9 residues. Between the trimmed V and J ends, which lost 4 bases and 6 bases, there was a span of 3 bases. As for time point: healthy volunteer bleed at 2 weeks. Unfractionated whole blood yielded the extracted total RNA. This receptor was taken from a female donor in good health. Some clones in this sample may be carry-over from other donors' samples. The sample taken for sequencing was whole blood. The chain joins TRBV29-1 to TRBJ1-1; D is unresolved. CDR3 DNA: TGCAGCGTTGGACCTGAAGCTTTCTTT. Its translation: CSVGPEAFF.